These 28 T cell receptor beta chains originate from one sample sequenced in a study of spatial heterogeneity in lung cancer. Overall study findings and caveats: Counts that tracked tumor mutation counts were those of expanded intratumoral alpha and beta TCRs.

The antigens these receptors bind are not known. TCRdb passed the 5' RACE reads through MiXCR, listing each CDR3 protein once. The data show fewer than 15,000 distinct CDR3 sequences, around 5.9% seen once. The time point here: sample taken at primary tumor resection. The sample in question was lung tumor tissue, obtained at surgery. The receptors here all came from a female donor with early-stage non-small cell lung cancer.

The table lists this clonotype with many counts. Within a library made for alpha chains, this beta chain is off target, and its count is uninformative. The J gene is TRBJ2-5, the V gene TRBV12-3 or TRBV12-4; D could derive from TRBD1 or TRBD2 (6 bases each). Trimming stripped 8 bases from V and 5 bases from J, with 21 bases between. The length of the CDR3 is 15 residues. CDR3 coding DNA: TGTGCCAGCCGTCCGGGGGCAGGGGCTGTGGAGACCCAGTACTTC. This sequence encodes CASRPGAGAVETQYF.

This clonotype was picked up many times. This beta chain came through as a stray read in a library set up for alpha chains, and its size says little. The chain couples TRBV5-6 to TRBJ2-5; a weak D match, TRBD1 (5 bases). The CDR3 totals 13 residues. Between the trimmed V and J ends, which lost 4 bases and 2 bases, there was a span of 9 bases. The germline V gene has CDR1 SGHDT and CDR2 YYEEEE. The CDR3 nucleotides read TGTGCCAGCAGCCCCAGGGTTCAAGAGACCCAGTACTTC. This codes for CASSPRVQETQYF.

This clonotype was detected ten times or more. The library was built for alpha chains, so this beta chain is an off-target read and its size means little. This chain joins TRBV7-2 and TRBJ1-2; 7 bases agree with TRBD1. This CDR3 has 15 amino acids. The V segment lost 6 bases and the J segment 5 bases; nucleotides outside the gene matches: 12. Germline values: CDR1 SGHTA, CDR2 FQGNSA. This CDR3 reads CASRTDRRSLYGYTF. DNA of the CDR3: TGTGCCAGCAGAACGGACAGGCGGTCCTTATATGGCTACACCTTC.

This clonotype has a count of ten or more. This beta chain came through as a stray read in a library set up for alpha chains, and its size says little. V is TRBV12-3 or TRBV12-4 and J is TRBJ1-2; D unclear. This CDR3 has 12 amino acids. Trimming stripped 8 bases from V and 2 bases from J, with 9 bases between. As DNA, the CDR3 is TGTGCCAGCTCACAGCAGAACTATGGCTACACCTTC. This translates into CASSQQNYGYTF.

For this clonotype: Since the library was made to target alpha chains, this beta chain is a stray read and its abundance is not meaningful. The rearrangement uses TRBV6-5 and TRBJ2-7; TRBD1 or TRBD2 may be the D gene (6 bases each). Trimming left V 0 bases short and J 1 base short, with 10 bases between. CDR1 and CDR2 from the germline V gene are MNHEY and SVGAGI. The CDR3 contains 15 residues. This chain's CDR3 is CASSYSGGPSYEQYF. The CDR3 DNA reads as TGTGCCAGCAGTTACTCAGGGGGGCCATCCTACGAGCAGTACTTC.

There are many counts of this clonotype. This beta chain lies outside the target of a library built for alpha chains; its clone size means little. The DNA for the CDR3 is TGTGCCAGCAGGCGGGGAGGGGGAAGCCAGCCCCAGCATTTT. This translates into CASRRGGGSQPQHF. The J gene is TRBJ1-5, the V gene TRBV6-5, with D perhaps TRBD1 (6 bases). CDR3 size: 14 residues. Germline values: CDR1 MNHEY, CDR2 SVGAGI. The V end was cut by 6 bases, the J end by 7 bases, with 16 bases between.

This clonotype was detected ten times or more. This beta chain came through as a stray read in a library set up for alpha chains, and its size says little. CDR3 bases: TGTGCCAGCAGCCAATTCCAGGGGGCGCATGGCTACACCTTC. This gives the protein CASSQFQGAHGYTF. The rearrangement joins TRBV3-1 to TRBJ1-2, with 8 bases aligning to TRBD1. The V gene end was trimmed by 2 bases and the J gene end by 6 bases; junction bases not matched to a gene: 5. CDR1 is LGHDT and CDR2 is YNNKEL in the germline V gene (reference sequence). The CDR3 loop spans 14 amino acids.

This clonotype was recorded at least ten times. This beta chain is a stray read from a library made for alpha chains; its abundance is not meaningful. The V call is TRBV2, the J call TRBJ1-2; D is possibly TRBD1 (5 bases). The germline CDR1 and CDR2 sequences are SNHLY and FYNNEI. The CDR3 consists of 11 residues. V shed 7 bases and J shed 8 bases, with 11 bases lying between them. The CDR3 sequence is CASTGWGGYTF. DNA for the CDR3: TGTGCCAGCACAGGCTGGGGCGGCTACACCTTC.

This clonotype was seen many times. With the library built for alpha chains, this beta chain is off target and its frequency is not meaningful. This chain joins TRBV18 and TRBJ1-2; 9 bases agree with TRBD1. The V segment lost 4 bases and the J segment 4 bases; nucleotides outside the gene matches: 7. CDR1 and CDR2 from the germline V gene are KGHSH and LQKENI. The CDR3 is 15 amino acids. Written as DNA, the CDR3 is TGTGCCAGCTCACTTGGGGACAGGGTCGGCTATGGCTACACCTTC. Translated: CASSLGDRVGYGYTF.

This clonotype showed up many times. A library made for alpha chains picked up this beta chain off target, so its size means little. J is TRBJ1-6 and V is TRBV6-5; D not certain. This CDR3 has 15 amino acids. The germline gives CDR1 MNHEY, CDR2 SVGAGI. V dropped 6 bases and J dropped 7 bases, with 16 bases sitting between them. The CDR3 DNA follows: TGTGCCAGCAGGTTTCTTGGACGGGCGAATTCACCCCTCCACTTT. Translating it yields CASRFLGRANSPLHF.

About this clonotype itself: In a library made to pick up alpha chains, this beta chain is a stray read with a size that means little. The chain has TRBV4-2 and TRBJ1-2; D perhaps matches TRBD1 (5 bases). The CDR3 spans 12 residues. The V gene lost 0 bases and the J gene lost 8 bases, with 7 bases spanning the gap. CDR1 and CDR2 (germline): LGHNA, YNFKEQ. This CDR3 reads CASSQEGAGYTF. The CDR3 DNA is TGTGCCAGCAGCCAAGAAGGGGCCGGCTACACCTTC.

This clonotype has a count of ten or more. The size of this beta chain means little, since it is a stray read in a library made for alpha chains. V gene TRBV28 combines with J gene TRBJ2-2; D tentatively reads TRBD1 or TRBD2 (5 bases each). The CDR3 covers 15 residues. The V end was cut by 7 bases, the J end by 3 bases, with 15 bases between. The V gene's germline CDR1 is MDHEN and CDR2 SYDVKM. The CDR3 loop is CASKLTGAYTGELFF. The CDR3 DNA reads TGTGCCAGCAAATTAACCGGGGCGTACACCGGGGAGCTGTTTTTT.

This clonotype was seen only once. This beta chain lies outside the target of a library built for alpha chains; its clone size means little. The chain recombines TRBV7-2 with TRBJ1-1; D unresolved. Germline values: CDR1 SGHTA, CDR2 FQGNSA. The length of the CDR3 is 15 residues. Trimming stripped 6 bases from V and 0 bases from J, with 14 bases between. The CDR3 sequence: CASRRVGTMNTEAFF. The CDR3 DNA sequence: TGTGCCAGCAGACGTGTGGGCACCATGAACACTGAAGCTTTCTTT. Based on the CDR3 plus reference TRBV7-2 and TRBJ1-1, the full variable domain is GAGVSQSPSNKVTEKGKDVELRCDPISGHTALYWYRQSLGQGLEFLIYFQGNSAPDKSGLPSDRFSAERTGGSVSTLTIQRTQQEDSAVYLCASRRVGTMNTEAFFGQGTRLTVV.

This clonotype was counted many times. This beta chain appears as a stray read in a library generated for alpha chains; its size is not informative. The V call is TRBV29-1, the J call TRBJ1-2; 8 bases map to TRBD1. Per germline, CDR1 SQVTM and CDR2 ANQGSEA. The CDR3 spans 12 residues. V shed 7 bases and J 2 bases; nucleotides not matched to a gene: 3. DNA for the CDR3: TGCAGCGGACAGGGGAGGAACTATGGCTACACCTTC. Encoded protein: CSGQGRNYGYTF.

This clonotype showed up many times. Being off target in a library aimed at alpha chains, this beta chain has a size of little meaning. The V and J genes are TRBV11-2 and TRBJ2-1; D not resolved. Per germline, CDR1 SGHAT and CDR2 FQNNGV. Trimming pared 3 bases from V and 0 bases from J, leaving 9 bases between. This CDR3 region has 15 residues. CDR3 in amino acids: CASSFGTSSYNEQFF. Written as DNA, the CDR3 is TGTGCCAGCAGCTTCGGAACCAGCTCCTACAATGAGCAGTTCTTC.

This clonotype appeared many times. Within a library made for alpha chains, this beta chain is off target, and its count is uninformative. The gene calls are TRBV28 and TRBJ2-1; D remains ambiguous. V dropped 10 bases and J dropped 8 bases, with 24 bases sitting between them. Germline CDR1 and CDR2: MDHEN and SYDVKM. There are 15 residues in the CDR3. As DNA, the CDR3 is TGTGCCACCCAGTCCGGTCGGCGGAGAGCGCATGAGCAGTTCTTC. This codes for CATQSGRRRAHEQFF.

In this sample, this clonotype turned up many times. The library was prepared for alpha chains; this beta chain is a stray read, so its frequency means little. The chain joins TRBV20-1 to TRBJ2-5, with 8 bases aligning to TRBD2. The germline CDR1 and CDR2 sequences are DFQATT and SNEGSKA (reference sequence). V dropped 5 bases and J dropped 1; count of bases not matched to a gene: 6. This CDR3 comprises 14 residues. CDR3 nucleotide sequence: TGCAGTGCTTTTAGCGGGGCCGCCCAAGAGACCCAGTACTTC. This sequence encodes CSAFSGAAQETQYF.

This clonotype is categorized as medium-sized. A library made for alpha chains picked up this beta chain off target, so its size means little. The genes are TRBV7-9 and TRBJ2-6; 9 nucleotides agree with TRBD1. This CDR3 region has 16 residues. Germline values: CDR1 SEHNR, CDR2 FQNEAQ (reference sequence). V was clipped by 3 bases and J by 1 base; unmatched bases: 1. CDR3 nucleotides: TGTGCCAGCAGCTTGGGACAGGGTTCTGGGGCCAACGTCCTGACTTTC. This codes for CASSLGQGSGANVLTF.

This clonotype came up many times. This beta chain is off target for a library built for alpha chains, so its abundance means little. The J gene is TRBJ2-7, the V gene TRBV2, with D perhaps TRBD2 (5 bases). Germline V gene lookup returns CDR1 SNHLY and CDR2 FYNNEI. The V gene lost 6 bases and the J gene lost 4 bases, with 13 bases spanning the gap. The CDR3 runs to 13 residues. For the CDR3, the DNA is TGTGCCAGCAGGCCCCCCGGCGGGTACGAGCAGTACTTC. Its protein is CASRPPGGYEQYF.

This clonotype was seen many times. Since the library was made to target alpha chains, this beta chain is a stray read and its abundance is not meaningful. The chain uses TRBV10-3 and TRBJ1-1, with unresolved D. Deletions cut 1 base from V and 5 bases from J, with 5 bases between. CDR1 and CDR2 from the germline V gene are ENHRY and SYGVKD. The CDR3 spans 12 residues. This chain's CDR3 is CAISEFETEAFF. In nucleotides, the CDR3 is TGTGCCATCAGTGAGTTTGAGACTGAAGCTTTCTTT.

This clonotype was found many times. This beta chain is a stray sequence in a library constructed for alpha chains; its clone size is not meaningful. The chain has TRBV20-1 and TRBJ1-2; maybe TRBD1 (5 bases). Deletions cut 0 bases from V and 11 bases from J, with 10 bases between. Germline V CDR1 and CDR2: DFQATT, SNEGSKA (reference sequence). This CDR3 region has 11 residues. The CDR3 sequence: CSARDFGGYTF. In DNA form, the CDR3 reads TGCAGTGCTAGAGATTTTGGGGGATACACCTTC.

This clonotype was picked up many times. This beta chain turned up in a library designed for alpha chains; as an off-target read, its abundance says little. The gene calls are TRBV12-3 or TRBV12-4 and TRBJ2-7; D gene uncertain. V was clipped by 1 base and J by 4 bases, with 8 bases between them. The CDR3 spans 13 residues. The CDR3 here is CASSLGGRYEQYF. The DNA for the CDR3 is TGTGCCAGCAGTTTAGGGGGTCGGTACGAGCAGTACTTC.

This clonotype was observed at least ten times. This beta chain is a stray sequence in a library constructed for alpha chains; its clone size is not meaningful. V gene TRBV5-4 combines with J gene TRBJ2-1, with TRBD2 matching over 7 bases. The CDR3 is 14 amino acids. CDR1 and CDR2 from the germline V gene are SGHNT and YYREEE (reference sequence). V gave up 4 bases and J gave up 3 bases; unmatched junction bases: 4. The CDR3, as DNA: TGTGCCAGCAGCCCGCGGGACTACTACAATGAGCAGTTCTTC. This encodes CASSPRDYYNEQFF.

This clonotype appeared many times. With the library built for alpha chains, this beta chain is off target and its frequency is not meaningful. The rearrangement links TRBV7-9 to TRBJ1-1, with TRBD1 matching 8 bases. CDR1 and CDR2 (germline): SEHNR, FQNEAQ (reference sequence). V dropped 2 bases and J dropped 6; count of bases not matched to a gene: 2. The CDR3 contains 13 residues. CDR3 in DNA: TGTGCCAGCAGCTTATCGACAGGGGCTGAAGCTTTCTTT. This gives the protein CASSLSTGAEAFF.

This clonotype has a count of ten or more. This beta chain turned up in a library designed for alpha chains; as an off-target read, its abundance says little. In DNA, the CDR3 is TGTGCCAGCAGTTCTCCGCTGGGGCGGGGAAGCACAGATACGCAGTATTTT. Translation: CASSSPLGRGSTDTQYF. J is TRBJ2-3 and V is TRBV28; D might be TRBD2 (6 bases). The germline V gene encodes CDR1 MDHEN and CDR2 SYDVKM. Trimming pared 4 bases from V and 0 bases from J, leaving 17 bases between. The CDR3 contains 17 residues.

This clonotype has at least ten counts. This beta chain is a stray sequence in a library constructed for alpha chains; its clone size is not meaningful. The genes are TRBV20-1 and TRBJ2-5; D not resolved. Germline V lookup: CDR1 DFQATT, CDR2 SNEGSKA (reference sequence). The length of the CDR3 is 13 residues. V was pared by 3 bases and J by 6 bases, with 14 bases between. CDR3 amino acids: CSASSGDLKTQYF. CDR3 nucleotides: TGCAGTGCTAGTTCTGGGGATCTAAAGACCCAGTACTTC.

This clonotype was counted many times. Within a library made for alpha chains, this beta chain is off target, and its count is uninformative. The genes are TRBV29-1 and TRBJ2-7; D uncertain. Germline V gene lookup returns CDR1 SQVTM and CDR2 ANQGSEA. V was pared by 1 base and J by 3 bases, with 4 bases between. The CDR3 loop spans 11 amino acids. Here the CDR3 DNA reads TGCAGCGTTGAAGTCGACTACGAGCAGTACTTC. This gives the protein CSVEVDYEQYF.

This clonotype has at least ten counts. This beta chain turned up in a library designed for alpha chains; as an off-target read, its abundance says little. The CDR3 bases are TGTGCCAGCAGTGAGTACTCCAGGGTGGGGGCACCCCTCCACTTT. It codes for CASSEYSRVGAPLHF. This chain links TRBV25-1 with TRBJ1-6; maybe TRBD1 (5 bases). The CDR3 length is 15 residues. V lost 3 bases, J lost 11 bases, and 17 bases lay in between. The germline V gene has CDR1 MGHDK and CDR2 SYGVNS.